The 4 T cell receptor beta chains given below trace back to one sample, sequenced in a study of T cell repertoires in cytomegalovirus infection. Their cognate antigens are unknown. TCRdb called the reads again in MiXCR, with one record for every CDR3 protein. The sample lists 300,000 to 400,000 distinct CDR3 sequences; 29% were seen once. The input for sequencing was cultured PBMCs, taken from culture after CMV antigen stimulation. Receptor source: a human donor in good health (CMV status not recorded). Some clones in this sample may be carry-over from other donors' samples.

This clonotype came up many times. V is TRBV11-1 and J is TRBJ2-7; either TRBD1 or TRBD2 may fit D (5 bases each). V lost 1 base to trimming and J lost 0 bases, with 10 bases between them. This CDR3 is built from 15 residues. In germline, CDR1 is SGHAT, CDR2 FQDESV (reference sequence). CDR3 nucleotide sequence: TGTGCCAGCAGCTTAGAGAGGGGTAGCTCCTACGAGCAGTACTTC. This translates into CASSLERGSSYEQYF.

The J gene is TRBJ1-2, the V gene TRBV5-5; D uncertain. The V gene's germline CDR1 is SGHKS and CDR2 YYEKEE (reference sequence). This CDR3 is built from 13 residues. V lost 0 bases, J lost 5 bases, and 8 bases lay in between. The CDR3: CASSLDPEYGYTF. Written as DNA, the CDR3 is TGTGCCAGCAGCTTGGATCCTGAATATGGCTACACCTTC. The whole variable domain, remainder taken from reference TRBV5-5 and TRBJ1-2, is DAGVTQSPTHLIKTRGQQVTLRCSPISGHKSVSWYQQVLGQGPQFIFQYYEKEERGRGNFPDRFSARQFPNYSSELNVNALLLGDSALYLCASSLDPEYGYTFGSGTRLTVV.

The chain links TRBV28 to TRBJ2-5; TRBD1 matches 11 bases. Germline-derived CDR1 and CDR2 are MDHEN and SYDVKM. V shed 4 bases, J shed 2 bases, and the junction held 6 bases outside the gene matches. This CDR3 spans 16 amino acids. DNA for the CDR3: TGTGCCAGCAGTTCACCCGGGACAGGGGGACAAGAGACCCAGTACTTC. Translation gives CASSSPGTGGQETQYF.

The J gene is TRBJ1-1, the V gene TRBV15; D is ambiguous. Germline values: CDR1 LNHNV, CDR2 YYDKDF (reference sequence). The CDR3 is made up of 14 amino acids. Trimming left V 3 bases short and J 0 bases short, with 8 bases between. The CDR3 sequence: CATSSQLLNTEAFF. CDR3 nucleotide sequence: TGTGCCACCAGCAGTCAGCTGTTGAACACTGAAGCTTTCTTT.